These 21 T cell receptor beta chains originate from one sample sequenced in a study of blood T cell repertoires in COVID-19 (dated by TCRdb to the early 2020s). Preparation of the library involved the immunoSEQ multiplex PCR assay. TCRdb took over this immuneACCESS table, retaining in-frame rearrangements with V and J assigned. Such tables are incomplete; in checked studies, under half of the missing clones stem from an unresolved V gene, and the remainder is unexplained. The sample table holds about 360,000 clones, of which 87% were seen once. In total, the top ten clones hold 1.5% to 2% of the sample. Material for sequencing was PBMCs or T cells enriched from blood (not recorded which). These receptors all stem from a man aged 35-49 years in a cohort exposed to, infected with or recovered from COVID-19 (not recorded which).

This clone was observed a handful of times. The chain carries TRBV9 and TRBJ1-2, with D maybe TRBD1 (5 bases). V dropped 2 bases and J dropped 8 bases, with 19 bases sitting between them. The CDR3 contains 15 residues. Germline V CDR1 and CDR2: SGDLS, YYNGEE. CDR3 in amino acids: CASSVDTTSDRGYTF. DNA for the CDR3: TGTGCCAGCAGCGTGGACACTACCTCGGATCGGGGCTACACCTTC.

The CDR3 sequence: CASRSIAGGEETQYF. The CDR3 DNA reads as TGTGCCAGCAGGTCAATAGCGGGAGGGGAAGAGACCCAGTACTTC. The J gene is TRBJ2-5, the V gene TRBV5-4; 11 positions agree with TRBD2. Germline V gene data show CDR1 as SGHNT and CDR2 as YYREEE (reference sequence). Trimming at V came to 5 bases and at J to 3 bases, leaving 6 bases not matched to a gene. The CDR3 loop spans 15 amino acids.

The chain combines TRBV10-3 with TRBJ1-6, with TRBD1 as a possible D gene (6 bases). V shed 7 bases and J shed 7 bases, with 17 bases lying between them. The CDR3 has 15 residues. Germline V CDR1 and CDR2: ENHRY, SYGVKD. The CDR3 DNA reads TGTGCCATCAATACAAATCCAGGGGAAAATTCACCCCTCCACTTT. This codes for CAINTNPGENSPLHF.

The chain combines TRBV21-1 with TRBJ1-1; the D call of TRBD1 is as the table states it, not checked on the DNA. TRBV21-1 represents a pseudogene. The CDR3 has 15 amino acids. The CDR3 nucleotides are TGTGCCAGCAGCAAAGAAAGGGGGCCGGGTACTGAAGCTTTCTTT. It codes for CASSKERGPGTEAFF.

The chain couples TRBV3-1 (or the pseudogene TRBV3-2) to TRBJ1-5, with 8 bases aligning to TRBD1. Trimming at V came to 2 bases and at J to 2 bases, leaving 2 bases not matched to a gene. Germline V gene lookup returns CDR1 LGHDT and CDR2 YNNKEL (reference sequence). The CDR3 runs to 15 residues. The CDR3, as DNA: TGTGCCAGCAGCCAACAGGGGGCTGGCAATCAGCCCCAGCATTTT. Amino acid sequence: CASSQQGAGNQPQHF.

The V call is TRBV5-6, the J call TRBJ2-5, with 7 nucleotides matching TRBD1. Germline CDR1 reads SGHDT; CDR2 reads YYEEEE. The CDR3 runs to 17 residues. V shed 0 bases, J shed 0 bases, and the junction held 8 bases outside the gene matches. The CDR3 nucleotides are TGTGCCAGCAGCTTGGTGGTCGGGACAGTTAACCAAGAGACCCAGTACTTC. Its protein product is CASSLVVGTVNQETQYF.

The gene calls are TRBV6-5 and TRBJ1-2; 7 bases agree with TRBD1. CDR1 is MNHEY and CDR2 is SVGAGI in the germline V gene. The CDR3 sequence is 15 residues long. V trimming: 6 bases; J trimming: 4 bases; junction bases outside the gene matches: 11. The CDR3 region has the DNA TGTGCCAGCAGATCGCCGGGACAGCGACTCTATGGCTACACCTTC. Encoded protein: CASRSPGQRLYGYTF.

J is TRBJ2-1 and V is TRBV27; TRBD2 matches at 14 bases. Per the germline V gene, CDR1 is MNHEY and CDR2 is SMNVEV (reference sequence). V lost 4 bases and J lost 7; bases outside the gene matches: 0. The CDR3 contains 14 residues. CDR3 sequence: CASSWTSGRNEQFF. In DNA form, the CDR3 reads TGTGCCAGCAGTTGGACTAGCGGGAGGAATGAGCAGTTCTTC.

The chain recombines TRBV15 with TRBJ1-4, with 7 bases fitting TRBD1. V gave up 0 bases and J gave up 7 bases; unmatched junction bases: 8. Germline values: CDR1 LNHNV, CDR2 YYDKDF (reference sequence). The CDR3 has 16 amino acids. The CDR3 loop is CATSRDFSQGREKLFF. The CDR3 DNA sequence: TGTGCCACCAGCAGAGATTTTTCACAGGGGCGTGAAAAACTGTTTTTT.

This clone occurred a few times. The conserved phenylalanine or tryptophan normally closing the CDR3 is absent here, so this likely arose from a read error. The DNA is left out, because the CDR3 cannot be placed on it with certainty; the CDR3 is given as TCRdb lists it. This sequence joins TRBV21-1 and TRBJ1-1; the table's D gene call, TRBD1, was not cross checked with the DNA. TRBV21-1 is a documented pseudogene. The CDR3 length equals 12 residues, ends included. The CDR3 loop reads CASSKEGRGQVI.

V and J are TRBV27 and TRBJ1-6; D remains ambiguous. CDR3 length: 15 residues. V lost 5 bases, J lost 9 bases, and 17 bases lay in between. Germline loops: CDR1 MNHEY, CDR2 SMNVEV (reference sequence). The CDR3 region is CASSPPGNPLSPLHF. The CDR3 DNA reads TGTGCCAGCAGTCCGCCGGGAAACCCCCTTTCACCCCTCCACTTT.

CDR3 sequence reads: CASSSRTGGEKLFF. CDR3 nucleotide sequence: TGTGCCAGCAGCTCTAGGACAGGGGGGGAAAAACTGTTTTTT. The V and J genes are TRBV5-4 and TRBJ1-4; 10 nucleotides match TRBD1. This CDR3 has 14 residues. Per the germline V gene, CDR1 is SGHNT and CDR2 is YYREEE (reference sequence). The ends lost 3 bases at V and 8 bases at J; junction bases unmatched: 4.

The CDR3 sequence is CASSLDRAAYNEQFF. For the CDR3, the DNA is TGTGCCAGCAGCCTGGACAGGGCGGCCTACAATGAGCAGTTCTTC. This chain joins TRBV7-9 and TRBJ2-1, with 8 bases aligning to TRBD1. Germline trimming cut 5 bases from V and 2 bases from J; bases unmatched to any gene: 5. Germline V CDR1 and CDR2: SEHNR, FQNEAQ (reference sequence). This CDR3 is built from 15 residues.

J is TRBJ2-5 and V is TRBV15; 9 positions agree with TRBD2. The J segment lost 3 bases and the V segment lost 1 base, leaving 0 bases of the junction unmatched. Germline V lookup: CDR1 LNHNV, CDR2 YYDKDF (reference sequence). The CDR3 covers 14 residues. CDR3 amino acids: CATSRGGREETQYF. CDR3 nucleotide sequence: TGTGCCACCAGCAGAGGCGGGAGGGAAGAGACCCAGTACTTC.

The genes are TRBV10-3 and TRBJ2-7; D possibly corresponds to TRBD2 (5 bases). The CDR3 is 17 amino acids. V gave up 0 bases and J gave up 5 bases, with 20 bases separating them. Per germline, CDR1 ENHRY and CDR2 SYGVKD. In DNA, the CDR3 is TGTGCCATCAGTGAGTCGAATACGCTAGCATATCAGGACGAGCAGTACTTC. It is translated as CAISESNTLAYQDEQYF.

The J gene is TRBJ1-2, the V gene TRBV6-5; D unresolved. CDR1 is MNHEY, CDR2 SVGAGI, per germline. The V gene lost 2 bases and the J gene lost 4 bases, with 11 bases spanning the gap. This CDR3 has 14 amino acids. CDR3 sequence: CASSYDGGPYGYTF. CDR3 nucleotide sequence: TGTGCCAGCAGTTACGATGGTGGGCCCTATGGCTACACCTTC.

CDR3 coding DNA: TGTGCCAGTAGTATTGCGCGGGGGTACGAGCAGTACTTC. Translation: CASSIARGYEQYF. This rearrangement joins TRBV19 to TRBJ2-7, with 7 bases matching TRBD2. CDR1 is LNHDA, CDR2 SQIVND, per germline (reference sequence). J was trimmed by 4 bases and V by 3 bases; bases with no gene match: 3. CDR3 length equals 13 residues.

This chain joins TRBV30 and TRBJ2-1, with unresolved D. Germline CDR1 is GTSNPN and CDR2 is SVGIG (reference sequence). V was shortened by 0 bases and J by 9 bases, with 6 bases between the two germline ends. The CDR3 spans 11 residues. CDR3 nucleotides: TGTGCCTGGAGTGTAGAGATTGAGCAGTTCTTC. Amino acid sequence: CAWSVEIEQFF.

The chain recombines TRBV21-1 with TRBJ2-6; the table's D call, TRBD2, has no DNA check behind it. TRBV21-1 constitutes a pseudogene. The CDR3 covers 15 residues. The CDR3 is CASSKALEGANVLTF. CDR3 nucleotide sequence: TGTGCCAGCAGCAAAGCGCTAGAGGGGGCCAACGTCCTGACTTTC.

The chain recombines TRBV30 with TRBJ2-7; 8 positions agree with TRBD2. Germline assignment: CDR1 GTSNPN and CDR2 SVGIG (reference sequence). This CDR3 region has 14 residues. The V segment lost 3 bases and the J segment 6 bases; nucleotides outside the gene matches: 10. CDR3 protein: CAWRGDSGILEQYF. The DNA of the CDR3 is TGTGCCTGGAGAGGGGATAGCGGGATACTCGAGCAGTACTTC.

The chain has TRBV19 and TRBJ2-7, with 11 bases aligning to TRBD2. V trimming: 4 bases; J trimming: 0 bases; junction bases outside the gene matches: 11. The CDR3 has 18 residues. CDR1 LNHDA and CDR2 SQIVND come from the germline V gene (reference sequence). The CDR3 here is CASSTGLAGGLYSYEQYF. DNA for the CDR3: TGTGCCAGTAGTACGGGCCTAGCGGGAGGCCTATACTCCTACGAGCAGTACTTC.